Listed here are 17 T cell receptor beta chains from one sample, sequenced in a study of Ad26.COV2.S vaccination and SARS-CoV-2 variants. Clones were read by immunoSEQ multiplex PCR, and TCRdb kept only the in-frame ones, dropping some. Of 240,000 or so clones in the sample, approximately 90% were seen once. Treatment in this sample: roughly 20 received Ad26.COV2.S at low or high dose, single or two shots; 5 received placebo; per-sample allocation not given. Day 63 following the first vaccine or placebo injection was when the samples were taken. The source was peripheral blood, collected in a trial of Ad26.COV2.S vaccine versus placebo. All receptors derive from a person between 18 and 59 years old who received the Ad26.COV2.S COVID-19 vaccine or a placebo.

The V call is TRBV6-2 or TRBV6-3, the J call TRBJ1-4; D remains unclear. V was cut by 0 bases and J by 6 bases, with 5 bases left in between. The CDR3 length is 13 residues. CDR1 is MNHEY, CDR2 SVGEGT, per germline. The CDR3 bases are TGTGCCAGCAGTTACTCGGCCCATGAAAAACTGTTTTTT. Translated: CASSYSAHEKLFF.

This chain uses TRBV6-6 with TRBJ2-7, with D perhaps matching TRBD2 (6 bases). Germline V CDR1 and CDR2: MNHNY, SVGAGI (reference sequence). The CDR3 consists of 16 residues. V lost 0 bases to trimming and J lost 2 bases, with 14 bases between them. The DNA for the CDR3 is TGTGCCAGCAGTTACTCCGGAGGGGCGAGCACCTACGAGCAGTACTTC. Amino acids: CASSYSGGASTYEQYF.

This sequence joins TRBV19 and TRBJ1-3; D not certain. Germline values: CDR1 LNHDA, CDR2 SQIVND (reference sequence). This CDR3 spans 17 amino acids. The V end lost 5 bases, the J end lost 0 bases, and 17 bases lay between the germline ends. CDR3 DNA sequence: TGTGCCAGTAGTTTGGACGAGGAGGGCCTCTCTGGAAACACCATATATTTT. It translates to CASSLDEEGLSGNTIYF.

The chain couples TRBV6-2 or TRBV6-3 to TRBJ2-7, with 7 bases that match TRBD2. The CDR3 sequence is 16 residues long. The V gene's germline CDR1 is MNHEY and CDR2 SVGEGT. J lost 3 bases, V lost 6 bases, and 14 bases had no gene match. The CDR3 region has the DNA TGTGCCAGCAGCATATGGGGGGAGGGCCCCTTCTACGAGCAGTACTTC. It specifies CASSIWGEGPFYEQYF.

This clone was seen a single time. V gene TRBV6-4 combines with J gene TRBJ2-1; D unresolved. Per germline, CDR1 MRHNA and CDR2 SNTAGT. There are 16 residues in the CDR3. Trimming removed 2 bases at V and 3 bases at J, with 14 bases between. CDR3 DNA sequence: TGTGCCAGCAGTGACCATCAGAATCACCACTACAATGAGCAGTTCTTC. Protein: CASSDHQNHHYNEQFF.

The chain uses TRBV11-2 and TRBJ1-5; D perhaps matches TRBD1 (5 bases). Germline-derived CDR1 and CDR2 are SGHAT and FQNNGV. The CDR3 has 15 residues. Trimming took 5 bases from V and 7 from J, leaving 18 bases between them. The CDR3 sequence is CASSPSWGRGQPQHF. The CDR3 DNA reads TGTGCCAGCAGCCCCTCTTGGGGTCGGGGCCAGCCCCAGCATTTT.

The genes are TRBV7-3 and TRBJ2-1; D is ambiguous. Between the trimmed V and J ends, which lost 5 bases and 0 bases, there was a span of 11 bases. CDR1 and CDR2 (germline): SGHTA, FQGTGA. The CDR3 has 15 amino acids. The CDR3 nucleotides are TGTGCCAGCAGCCCGTACTCTAGCTCCTACAATGAGCAGTTCTTC. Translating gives CASSPYSSSYNEQFF. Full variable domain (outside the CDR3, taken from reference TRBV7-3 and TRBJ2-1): GAGVSQTPSNKVTEKGKYVELRCDPISGHTALYWYRQSLGQGPEFLIYFQGTGAADDSGLPNDRFFAVRPEGSVSTLKIQRTERGDSAVYLCASSPYSSSYNEQFFGPGTRLTVL.

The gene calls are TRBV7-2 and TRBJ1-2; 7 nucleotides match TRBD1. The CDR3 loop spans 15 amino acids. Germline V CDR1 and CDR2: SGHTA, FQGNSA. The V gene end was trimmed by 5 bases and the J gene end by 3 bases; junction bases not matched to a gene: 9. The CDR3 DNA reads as TGTGCCAGCAGCCCGCGGACAGGTGCCGACTATGGCTACACCTTC. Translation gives CASSPRTGADYGYTF. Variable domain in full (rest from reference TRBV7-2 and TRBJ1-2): GAGVSQSPSNKVTEKGKDVELRCDPISGHTALYWYRQSLGQGLEFLIYFQGNSAPDKSGLPSDRFSAERTGGSVSTLTIQRTQQEDSAVYLCASSPRTGADYGYTFGSGTRLTVV.

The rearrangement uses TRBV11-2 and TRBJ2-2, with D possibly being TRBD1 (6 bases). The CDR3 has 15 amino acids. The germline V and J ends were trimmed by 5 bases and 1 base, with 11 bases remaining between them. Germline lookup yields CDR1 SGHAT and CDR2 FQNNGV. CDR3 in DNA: TGTGCCAGCAGCACATACAGGGTGAACACCGGGGAGCTGTTTTTT. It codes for CASSTYRVNTGELFF. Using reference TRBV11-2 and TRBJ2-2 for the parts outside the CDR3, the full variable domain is EAGVAQSPRYKIIEKRQSVAFWCNPISGHATLYWYQQILGQGPKLLIQFQNNGVVDDSQLPKDRFSAERLKGVDSTLKIQPAKLEDSAVYLCASSTYRVNTGELFFGEGSRLTVL.

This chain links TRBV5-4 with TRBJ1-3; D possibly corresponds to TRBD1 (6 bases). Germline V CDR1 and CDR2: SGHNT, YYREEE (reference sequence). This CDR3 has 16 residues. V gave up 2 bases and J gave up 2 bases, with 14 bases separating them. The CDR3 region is CASSLSRGGAGNTIYF. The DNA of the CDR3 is TGTGCCAGCAGCTTAAGCAGGGGAGGAGCTGGAAACACCATATATTTT.

The CDR3 DNA follows: TGTGCCAGCAGCGTAGCTGGGGACAGGGGCTACGAGCAGTACTTC. Its translation: CASSVAGDRGYEQYF. The chain joins TRBV9 to TRBJ2-7, with 10 bases identical to TRBD1. Germline CDR1 is SGDLS and CDR2 is YYNGEE. The CDR3 length is 15 residues. V lost 0 bases and J lost 3; bases outside the gene matches: 3.

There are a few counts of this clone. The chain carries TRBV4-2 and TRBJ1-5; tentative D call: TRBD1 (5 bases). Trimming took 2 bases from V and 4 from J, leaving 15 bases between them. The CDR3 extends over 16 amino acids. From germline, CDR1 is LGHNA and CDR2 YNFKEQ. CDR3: CASSQIVQGSNQPQHF. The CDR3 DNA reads TGTGCCAGCAGCCAAATAGTGCAGGGTAGTAATCAGCCCCAGCATTTT.

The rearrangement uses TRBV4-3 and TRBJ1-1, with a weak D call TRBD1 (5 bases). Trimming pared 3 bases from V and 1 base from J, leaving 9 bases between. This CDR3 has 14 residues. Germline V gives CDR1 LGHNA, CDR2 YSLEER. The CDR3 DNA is TGCGCCAGCAGCCAGGGGCCAGGGAACACTGAAGCTTTCTTT. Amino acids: CASSQGPGNTEAFF.

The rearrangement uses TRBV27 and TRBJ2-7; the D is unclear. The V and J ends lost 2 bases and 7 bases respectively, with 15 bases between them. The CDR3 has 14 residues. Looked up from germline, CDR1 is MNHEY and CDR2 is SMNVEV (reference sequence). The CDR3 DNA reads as TGTGCCAGCAGTTTAAGGGCCGGAACCAGGGAGCAGTACTTC. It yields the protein CASSLRAGTREQYF.

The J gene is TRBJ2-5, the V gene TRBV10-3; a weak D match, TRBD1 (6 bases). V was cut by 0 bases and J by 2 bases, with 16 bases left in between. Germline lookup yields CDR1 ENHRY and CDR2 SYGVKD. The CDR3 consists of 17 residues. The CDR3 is CAISESATGLGQETQYF. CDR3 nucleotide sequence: TGTGCCATCAGTGAGTCCGCTACAGGGTTGGGGCAAGAGACCCAGTACTTC.

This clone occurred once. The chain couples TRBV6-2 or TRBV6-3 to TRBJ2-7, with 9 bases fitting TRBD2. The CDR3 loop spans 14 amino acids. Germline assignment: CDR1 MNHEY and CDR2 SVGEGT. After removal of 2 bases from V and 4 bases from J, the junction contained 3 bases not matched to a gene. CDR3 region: CASSYIAGEYEQYF. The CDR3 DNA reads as TGTGCCAGCAGTTACATAGCGGGGGAATACGAGCAGTACTTC.

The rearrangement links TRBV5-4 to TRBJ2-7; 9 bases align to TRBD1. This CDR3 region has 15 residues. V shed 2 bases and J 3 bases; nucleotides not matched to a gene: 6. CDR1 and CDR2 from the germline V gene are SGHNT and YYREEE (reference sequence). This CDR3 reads CASSFPGQGNYEQYF. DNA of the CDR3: TGTGCCAGCAGCTTTCCGGGACAGGGAAACTACGAGCAGTACTTC.